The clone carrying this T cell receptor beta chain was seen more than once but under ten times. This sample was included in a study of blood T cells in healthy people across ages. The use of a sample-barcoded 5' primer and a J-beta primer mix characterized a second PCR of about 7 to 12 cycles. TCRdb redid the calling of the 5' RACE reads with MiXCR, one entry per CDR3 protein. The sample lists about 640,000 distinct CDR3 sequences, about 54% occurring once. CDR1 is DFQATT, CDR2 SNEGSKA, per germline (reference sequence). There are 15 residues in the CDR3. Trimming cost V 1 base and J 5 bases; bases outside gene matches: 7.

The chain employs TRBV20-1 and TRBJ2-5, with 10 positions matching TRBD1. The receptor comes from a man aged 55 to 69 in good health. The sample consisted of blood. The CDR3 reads CSARALDRGRETQYF. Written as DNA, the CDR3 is TGCAGTGCTAGAGCCCTCGACAGGGGGCGGGAGACCCAGTACTTC.